A single sample gave rise to the 13 T cell receptor beta chains below, sequenced in a study of blood T cell repertoires in COVID-19. Produced via immunoSEQ multiplex PCR; TCRdb's table is partial and in-frame only. The sample has roughly 200,000 clones; roughly 80% are singletons. The specimen was peripheral blood. These receptors all come from a human donor in a cohort sampled during active COVID-19.

The V call is TRBV19, the J call TRBJ2-1; perhaps TRBD2 as D (6 bases). Germline V lookup: CDR1 LNHDA, CDR2 SQIVND (reference sequence). CDR3 length: 15 residues. V was trimmed by 5 bases and J by 7 bases, leaving 18 bases between them. The CDR3 spells CASSAIEGTLNEQFF. CDR3 in DNA: TGTGCCAGTAGTGCGATTGAAGGGACTCTGAATGAGCAGTTCTTC.

CDR3 nucleotide sequence: TGTGCCAGTAGCGCGGGACCACTAGGGGGCTACACCTTC. As protein: CASSAGPLGGYTF. This chain joins TRBV19 and TRBJ1-2; tentative D call: TRBD1 (5 bases). V lost 6 bases to trimming and J lost 8 bases, with 16 bases between them. The CDR3 runs 13 residues. Germline assignment: CDR1 LNHDA and CDR2 SQIVND (reference sequence).

This chain connects TRBV27 to TRBJ1-5; 10 bases are a match to TRBD1. Germline V CDR1 and CDR2: MNHEY, SMNVEV (reference sequence). V was clipped by 4 bases and J by 2 bases; unmatched bases: 2. The CDR3 length is 15 residues. CDR3 sequence (DNA): TGTGCCAGCAGTTCGACAGGGGGCGGCAATCAGCCCCAGCATTTT. This codes for CASSSTGGGNQPQHF.

The chain couples TRBV14 to TRBJ1-2, with D possibly TRBD1 on 5 matching bases. V lost 0 bases and J 0 bases, leaving 14 bases between the germline ends. CDR1 and CDR2 from the germline V gene are SGHDN and FVKESK. CDR3 length equals 17 residues. In DNA form, the CDR3 reads TGTGCCAGCAGCCAAGACCTCACAGGACCTTCTAACTATGGCTACACCTTC. It specifies CASSQDLTGPSNYGYTF.

This clone was seen more than once but under ten times. The gene calls are TRBV4-1 and TRBJ2-2, with D uncertain. CDR1 and CDR2 (germline): MGHRA, YSYEKL. This CDR3 is 13 amino acids long. Trimming removed 0 bases at V and 6 bases at J, with 5 bases between. The CDR3 spells CASSQDPAGELFF. The CDR3 DNA is TGCGCCAGCAGCCAAGATCCAGCCGGGGAGCTGTTTTTT.

The chain combines TRBV5-1 with TRBJ1-1; TRBD1 aligns across 10 bases. Trimming took 0 bases from V and 6 from J; bases not matched to a gene: 11. The V gene's germline CDR1 is SGHRS and CDR2 YFSETQ. This CDR3 contains 17 residues. Here the CDR3 reads CASSLDYPGQGGSEAFF. As DNA, the CDR3 is TGCGCCAGCAGCTTGGACTATCCCGGACAGGGGGGCTCTGAAGCTTTCTTT.

The chain recombines TRBV29-1 with TRBJ2-7; possible D gene TRBD2, 6 bases. The V and J ends lost 4 bases and 6 bases respectively, with 16 bases between them. The germline CDR1 and CDR2 sequences are SQVTM and ANQGSEA. CDR3 length: 13 residues. The CDR3 bases are TGCAGCGTTGTCGGGACTTGGGCTTCCGAGCAGTACTTC. It encodes CSVVGTWASEQYF.

The rearrangement joins TRBV9 to TRBJ1-2, with D possibly being TRBD1 (5 bases). V was shortened by 2 bases and J by 3 bases, with 23 bases between the two germline ends. This CDR3 has 18 amino acids. Germline V CDR1 and CDR2: SGDLS, YYNGEE. The CDR3 spells CASSVGLETDFIDYGYTF. CDR3 DNA: TGTGCCAGCAGCGTCGGTTTAGAGACAGACTTTATAGACTATGGCTACACCTTC.

V gene TRBV4-2 combines with J gene TRBJ2-7; 7 bases map to TRBD1. Germline-derived CDR1 and CDR2 are LGHNA and YNFKEQ. This CDR3 is 15 amino acids long. V shed 1 base, J shed 4 bases, and the junction held 7 bases outside the gene matches. The CDR3 reads CASSQGQGERYEQYF. CDR3 nucleotide sequence: TGTGCCAGCAGCCAAGGTCAGGGGGAGAGGTACGAGCAGTACTTC.

The CDR3 region has the DNA TGTGCCAGCAGTGACCACTACGAGCAGTACTTC. Encoded protein: CASSDHYEQYF. This rearrangement joins TRBV6-1 to TRBJ2-7, with unresolved D. The CDR3 covers 11 residues. Germline-derived CDR1 and CDR2 are MNHNS and SASEGT. Trimming stripped 3 bases from V and 3 bases from J, with 3 bases between.

The chain links TRBV18 to TRBJ2-7; 7 bases match TRBD1. Trimming at V came to 2 bases and at J to 3 bases, leaving 4 bases not matched to a gene. Germline-derived CDR1 and CDR2 are KGHSH and LQKENI. The CDR3 spans 14 residues. CDR3 sequence (DNA): TGTGCCAGCTCACCATACAGGGGCGACTACGAGCAGTACTTC. This translates into CASSPYRGDYEQYF.

The chain has TRBV19 and TRBJ2-1; TRBD2 aligns across 11 bases. Germline CDR1 LNHDA, CDR2 SQIVND (reference sequence). Trimming took 2 bases from V and 3 from J; bases not matched to a gene: 12. This CDR3 comprises 19 residues. Here the CDR3 reads CASSISGTSGGSSYNEQFF. In nucleotides, the CDR3 is TGTGCCAGTAGTATATCCGGGACTAGCGGAGGAAGCAGCTACAATGAGCAGTTCTTC. The full variable domain, in which reference TRBV19 and TRBJ2-1 provide the parts outside the CDR3, is DGGITQSPKYLFRKEGQNVTLSCEQNLNHDAMYWYRQDPGQGLRLIYYSQIVNDFQKGDIAEGYSVSREKKESFPLTVTSAQKNPTAFYLCASSISGTSGGSSYNEQFFGPGTRLTVL.

There are a few counts of this clone. The genes are TRBV11-2 and TRBJ2-7, with 7 bases identical to TRBD2. The V gene end was trimmed by 2 bases and the J gene end by 6 bases; junction bases not matched to a gene: 4. This CDR3 spans 13 amino acids. Germline CDR1 reads SGHAT; CDR2 reads FQNNGV. The chain's CDR3 is CASSLPAGVEQYF. CDR3 nucleotides: TGTGCCAGCAGCTTACCGGCGGGAGTCGAGCAGTACTTC.